This T cell receptor (beta chain) was obtained from a study of blood T cell repertoires in COVID-19. The assay was immunoSEQ multiplex PCR, and TCRdb's table has in-frame clones only and misses some. The profile shows about 280,000 clones, under 90% of them singletons. Germline lookup yields CDR1 MNHEY and CDR2 SVGAGI. With 7 bases removed from V and 2 bases from J, the gap between germline ends came to 13 bases. The CDR3 runs 14 residues. Sequencing was done on a sample of peripheral blood. The sequence derives from a woman under 40 with COVID-19, enrolled during active disease. V is TRBV6-5 and J is TRBJ2-3, with no clear D. CDR3 sequence (DNA): TGTGCCAGCACCGAAGGAGCTACCACAGATACGCAGTATTTT. It encodes CASTEGATTDTQYF.